What follows are 15 T cell receptor beta chains derived from one specimen sequenced in a study of T and B cells in COVID-19 patients. BIOMED2 TRB-A/B primer pools were used in multiplex TRB PCR. MiXCR was run by TCRdb on the multiplex PCR reads, yielding one entry per CDR3 protein. The sample includes over 5,500 distinct CDR3 sequences, 30% to 35% seen only once; the top ten take 20% to 25%. Each TRB amplification used roughly 220-550 ng of genomic DNA from blood. Input material: blood. These receptors were taken from a human donor with active COVID-19.

This clonotype occurred once. This sequence joins TRBV12-3 or TRBV12-4 and TRBJ2-3, with D unclear. The CDR3 is 14 residues long. The ends were cut back, 4 bases at V and 0 bases at J, with 8 bases in the middle. The CDR3 nucleotides read TGTGCCAGCAGTTCCCCCCCTAGCACAGATACGCAGTATTTT. It encodes CASSSPPSTDTQYF.

This clonotype showed up just a few times. The chain uses TRBV7-2 and TRBJ1-4; D ambiguous. CDR1 SGHTA and CDR2 FQGNSA come from the germline V gene. This CDR3 comprises 15 residues. Trimming took 1 base from V and 6 from J, leaving 12 bases between them. The CDR3 loop is CASSLGGAPHEKLFF. The CDR3 DNA sequence: TGTGCCAGCAGCTTAGGGGGAGCGCCACATGAAAAACTGTTTTTT.

As regards this clonotype: The junction does not match germline at one end; this may be a read error. The V gene is TRBV6-5, the J gene TRBJ1-2; 8 bases map to TRBD1. This CDR3 is built from 11 residues. Germline CDR1 MNHEY, CDR2 SVGAGI. The CDR3 sequence: CASSYQDRENF. In DNA form, the CDR3 reads TGTGCCAGCAGTTACCAGGACAGGGAGAACTTC.

The chain combines TRBV5-4 with TRBJ2-2; D might be TRBD2 (6 bases). The length of the CDR3 is 16 residues. V was pared by 2 bases and J by 6 bases, with 17 bases between. Per the germline V gene, CDR1 is SGHNT and CDR2 is YYREEE (reference sequence). CDR3 DNA sequence: TGTGCCAGCAGCTTAGCGACGGGGAGGCCCCCCGGGGAGCTGTTTTTT. Its protein is CASSLATGRPPGELFF.

This clonotype showed up just once. A much bigger clone sits one base away, suggesting this may be a read error. The V and J genes are TRBV19 and TRBJ1-6; unclear D gene. Germline values: CDR1 LNHDA, CDR2 SQIVND (reference sequence). V was pared by 8 bases and J by 10 bases, with 15 bases between. This CDR3 comprises 13 residues. This chain's CDR3 is CASCTLEGSPLHF. The DNA for the CDR3 is TGTGCCAGTTGTACCCTCGAGGGATCACCCCTCCACTTT.

This clonotype has more than one count but fewer than ten. The gene calls are TRBV29-1 and TRBJ1-5; 8 bases agree with TRBD1. Trimming removed 4 bases from V and 0 bases from J; junction bases left unmatched: 2. CDR1 is SQVTM and CDR2 is ANQGSEA in the germline V gene. The CDR3 spans 14 residues. The CDR3 bases are TGCAGCGTTGCCGGACAGGGTAGCAATCAGCCCCAGCATTTT. Translating it yields CSVAGQGSNQPQHF.

The rearrangement links TRBV15 to TRBJ2-2; D is tentatively TRBD1 or TRBD2 (6 bases each). From germline, CDR1 is LNHNV and CDR2 YYDKDF (reference sequence). The CDR3 consists of 14 residues. V lost 7 bases, J lost 6 bases, and 15 bases lay in between. CDR3 nucleotides: TGTGCCACCAACAAATGGGGGGCCCCCGGGGAGCTGTTTTTT. This gives the protein CATNKWGAPGELFF.

This rearrangement joins TRBV20-1 to TRBJ1-5, with a possible D match to TRBD1 (5 bases). The germline gives CDR1 DFQATT, CDR2 SNEGSKA (reference sequence). V lost 2 bases and J lost 0, with 11 bases in between. There are 15 residues in the CDR3. Written as DNA, the CDR3 is TGCAGTGCTAGAAGGGACGGTAATAGCAATCAGCCCCAGCATTTT. It is translated as CSARRDGNSNQPQHF.

This clonotype was counted only a few times. The chain joins TRBV27 to TRBJ2-2; no firm D call. CDR3 length: 14 residues. Germline V lookup: CDR1 MNHEY, CDR2 SMNVEV (reference sequence). V was trimmed by 5 bases and J by 7 bases, leaving 14 bases between them. The CDR3 reads CASSPNLWGGELFF. The CDR3 nucleotides are TGTGCCAGCAGTCCCAACCTTTGGGGCGGGGAGCTGTTTTTT.

V usage is TRBV20-1 and J usage is TRBJ2-1; TRBD1 agrees at 8 bases. With 3 bases clipped from V and 4 bases from J, the junction kept 11 bases outside the gene matches. The CDR3 contains 16 residues. Germline CDR1 and CDR2: DFQATT and SNEGSKA (reference sequence). The DNA for the CDR3 is TGCAGTGCTAGCCTACTTGTTGGACAGGGTTACAATGAGCAGTTCTTC. Encoded protein: CSASLLVGQGYNEQFF.

The chain carries TRBV12-3 or TRBV12-4 and TRBJ1-3; D might be TRBD1 (5 bases). The CDR3 sequence is 14 residues long. Trimming removed 1 base from V and 3 bases from J, with 7 bases in between. CDR3 sequence: CASSLVRDGNTIYF. CDR3 sequence (DNA): TGTGCCAGCAGTTTAGTCAGGGATGGAAACACCATATATTTT.

The chain is built from TRBV5-1 and TRBJ2-2; 10 positions match TRBD1. This CDR3 is built from 15 residues. The germline gives CDR1 SGHRS, CDR2 YFSETQ. The trim removed 3 bases at V and 3 bases at J, leaving 2 bases unmatched. The CDR3 sequence is CASSSTGGYTGELFF. CDR3 in DNA: TGCGCCAGCAGCTCGACAGGGGGCTACACCGGGGAGCTGTTTTTT.

The chain employs TRBV6-5 and TRBJ2-1, with D perhaps matching TRBD1 or TRBD2 (5 bases each). CDR3 length: 13 amino acids. Trimming stripped 6 bases from V and 10 bases from J, with 16 bases between. Germline lookup yields CDR1 MNHEY and CDR2 SVGAGI. In DNA, the CDR3 is TGTGCCAGCAGACCCTCCGGGACCCCCGAGCAGTTCTTC. Protein: CASRPSGTPEQFF.

The rearrangement uses TRBV20-1 and TRBJ1-4; 11 positions agree with TRBD1. The V and J ends lost 5 bases and 8 bases, in that order; junction bases with no gene match: 4. CDR3 length: 13 residues. The germline gives CDR1 DFQATT, CDR2 SNEGSKA (reference sequence). The CDR3 spells CSAGQGAREKLFF. Written as DNA, the CDR3 is TGCAGTGCTGGACAGGGGGCGCGGGAAAAACTGTTTTTT.

This clonotype was seen once. V is TRBV12-3 or TRBV12-4 and J is TRBJ1-1; no firm D call. This CDR3 spans 13 amino acids. DNA of the CDR3: TGTGCTAGTAGCGGACTTACCCAGACTGAAGCTTTCTTT. Translation gives CASSGLTQTEAFF.